The T cell receptor (beta chain) described here comes from a study of T cell responses to AZD1222 COVID-19 vaccine. Assay: immunoSEQ multiplex PCR; the TCRdb copy retains only in-frame clones and omits some. The data show approximately 150,000 clones, approximately 85% seen once. This CDR3 spans 16 amino acids. Trimming at V came to 0 bases and at J to 4 bases, leaving 7 bases not matched to a gene. In germline, CDR1 is SGHRS, CDR2 YFSETQ. The sequencing used peripheral blood, collected 28 days after the second dose of the MenACWY control vaccine. The TCR comes from an adult who received the MenACWY meningococcal vaccine as a control. The genes are TRBV5-1 and TRBJ2-1, with TRBD2 identical over 7 bases. CDR3 sequence reads: CASSLDPAGRYNEQFF. CDR3 in DNA: TGCGCCAGCAGCTTGGATCCAGCGGGGAGGTACAATGAGCAGTTCTTC. The whole variable domain, remainder taken from reference TRBV5-1 and TRBJ2-1, is KAGVTQTPRYLIKTRGQQVTLSCSPISGHRSVSWYQQTPGQGLQFLFEYFSETQRNKGNFPGRFSGRQFSNSRSEMNVSTLELGDSALYLCASSLDPAGRYNEQFFGPGTRLTVL.